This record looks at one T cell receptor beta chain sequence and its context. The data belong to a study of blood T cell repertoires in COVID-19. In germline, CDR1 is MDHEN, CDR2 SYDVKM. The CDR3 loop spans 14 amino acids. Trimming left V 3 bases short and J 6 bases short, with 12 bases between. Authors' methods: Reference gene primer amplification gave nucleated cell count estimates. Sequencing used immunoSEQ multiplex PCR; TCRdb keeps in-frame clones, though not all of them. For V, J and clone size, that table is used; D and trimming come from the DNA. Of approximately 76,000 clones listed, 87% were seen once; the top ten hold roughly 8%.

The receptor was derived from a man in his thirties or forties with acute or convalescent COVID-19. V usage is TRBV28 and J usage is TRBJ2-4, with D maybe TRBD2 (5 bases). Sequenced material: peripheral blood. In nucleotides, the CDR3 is TGTGCCAGCAGTTTCCGCGGGTACATAAACATTCAGTACTTC. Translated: CASSFRGYINIQYF.